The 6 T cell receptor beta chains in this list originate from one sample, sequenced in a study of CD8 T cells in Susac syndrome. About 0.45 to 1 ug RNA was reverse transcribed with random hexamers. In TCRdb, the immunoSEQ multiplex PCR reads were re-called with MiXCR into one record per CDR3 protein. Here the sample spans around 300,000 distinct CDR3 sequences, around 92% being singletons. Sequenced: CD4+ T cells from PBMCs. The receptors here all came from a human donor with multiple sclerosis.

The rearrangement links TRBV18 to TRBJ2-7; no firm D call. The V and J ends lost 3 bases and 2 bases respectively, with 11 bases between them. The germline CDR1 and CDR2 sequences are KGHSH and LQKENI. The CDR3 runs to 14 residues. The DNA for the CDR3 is TGTGCCAGCTCACCTAGTGGGATTGCCTACGAGCAGTACTTC. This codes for CASSPSGIAYEQYF.

The CDR3 protein is CASRILTGAYTF. The CDR3 DNA reads TGTGCCAGTAGGATCCTCACAGGGGCCTACACCTTC. The gene calls are TRBV19 and TRBJ1-2; TRBD1 matches at 7 bases. Per germline, CDR1 LNHDA and CDR2 SQIVND (reference sequence). This CDR3 is 12 amino acids long. Unmatched junction bases numbered 8, after V lost 6 bases and J lost 10 bases. Looking up the rest from reference TRBV19 and TRBJ1-2 gives the full variable domain: DGGITQSPKYLFRKEGQNVTLSCEQNLNHDAMYWYRQDPGQGLRLIYYSQIVNDFQKGDIAEGYSVSREKKESFPLTVTSAQKNPTAFYLCASRILTGAYTFGSGTRLTVV.

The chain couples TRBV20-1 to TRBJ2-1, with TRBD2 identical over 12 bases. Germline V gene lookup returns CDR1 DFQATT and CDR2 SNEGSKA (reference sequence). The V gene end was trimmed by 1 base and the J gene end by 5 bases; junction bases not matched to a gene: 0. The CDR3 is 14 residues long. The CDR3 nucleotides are TGCAGTGCTAGAGGACTAGCGGGAGACAATGAGCAGTTCTTC. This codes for CSARGLAGDNEQFF.

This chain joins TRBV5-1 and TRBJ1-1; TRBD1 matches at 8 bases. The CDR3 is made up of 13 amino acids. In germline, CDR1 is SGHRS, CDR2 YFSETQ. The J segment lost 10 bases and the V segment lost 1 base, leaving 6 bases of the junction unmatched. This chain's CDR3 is CASSLTSGTGAFF. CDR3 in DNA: TGCGCCAGCAGCTTGACCTCCGGGACAGGAGCTTTCTTT.

The CDR3: CASSQEVQGAYGYTF. DNA for the CDR3: TGTGCCAGCAGCCAAGAGGTGCAGGGGGCGTACGGCTACACCTTC. This chain uses TRBV3-1 with TRBJ1-2, with TRBD1 matching over 8 bases. This CDR3 is 15 amino acids long. The germline gives CDR1 LGHDT, CDR2 YNNKEL (reference sequence). Unmatched junction bases numbered 8, after V lost 0 bases and J lost 8 bases.

CDR3 bases: TGCAGTGCTAGACCTTCCTATGGCTACACCTTC. Translated: CSARPSYGYTF. This chain connects TRBV20-1 to TRBJ1-2, with unresolved D. V gave up 2 bases and J gave up 4 bases, with 5 bases separating them. The CDR3 has 11 residues. CDR1 and CDR2 from the germline V gene are DFQATT and SNEGSKA (reference sequence).